The source of this TCR beta chain is a study of patients and donors after allogeneic stem cell transplantation. This clonotype was counted at least ten times. The CDR3 has 18 amino acids. Losses at the gene ends were 0 bases for V and 5 bases for J; bases not matched to a gene: 15. TCRdb re-derived calls from the RT-PCR reads in MiXCR, one entry per CDR3 protein. Of about 200,000 distinct CDR3 sequences in the sample, around 41% were seen once. The rearrangement joins TRBV12-3 or TRBV12-4 to TRBJ2-5, with 7 bases matching TRBD1. The clonotype was recovered from a human donor who was either an allogeneic HSCT recipient or a stem cell or donor lymphocyte infusion donor (not recorded which). It is not recorded whose cells these are; they may come from a transplant donor. Sequences were obtained from blood, either unsorted or a sorted T cell fraction (not recorded which). CDR3 sequence (DNA): TGTGCCAGCAGTTTAGCGTCTTACACACAGGGGAGAGGGGAGACCCAGTACTTC. This gives the protein CASSLASYTQGRGETQYF.